This is a list of T cell receptor beta chains from one sample in a study of T cell responses to AZD1222 COVID-19 vaccine. Sequenced by immunoSEQ multiplex PCR; TCRdb stores in-frame clones only, minus some. The sample yields some 150,000 clones, around nine tenths seen once. Specimen: peripheral blood, collected after recovery from COVID-19. These receptor sequences come from an adult who had recovered from COVID-19. CDR3s include the opening cysteine and the closing phenylalanine or tryptophan. A D gene is named only where the DNA matches it firmly. Expanded clones are given a class, and other clones once, few, many or no size at all.

abundance	v_gene	d_gene	j_gene	CDR3aa	CDR3nt
NA	TRBV2	TRBD2	TRBJ2-5	CASSGGLAETQYF	TGTGCCAGCAGCGGGGGACTAGCAGAGACCCAGTACTTC
NA	TRBV5-6	NA	TRBJ2-1	CASSLMDSNEQFF	TGTGCCAGCAGCTTGATGGACAGCAATGAGCAGTTCTTC
NA	TRBV6-5	NA	TRBJ1-6	CATSTVSYNSPLHF	TGTGCCACATCGACAGTTTCATATAATTCACCCCTCCACTTT
once	TRBV7-2	TRBD1	TRBJ1-2	CASSLEGGQGYGYTF	TGTGCCAGCAGCTTAGAGGGGGGACAGGGGTATGGCTACACCTTC
NA	TRBV5-6	NA	TRBJ2-1	CASSFRQVREQFF	TGTGCCAGCAGCTTTCGTCAGGTCCGTGAGCAGTTCTTC
NA	TRBV5-1	NA	TRBJ2-7	CASSLDGTSSYEQYF	TGCGCCAGCAGCTTGGACGGGACGAGCTCCTACGAGCAGTACTTC
NA	TRBV11-3	NA	TRBJ1-1	CASSFQGNTEAFF	TGTGCCAGCAGCTTCCAGGGGAACACTGAAGCTTTCTTT
NA	TRBV24-1	TRBD1	TRBJ2-7	CATSKGQGLTYEQYF	TGTGCCACCAGTAAGGGACAGGGGTTAACCTACGAGCAGTACTTC
NA	TRBV14	TRBD1	TRBJ2-7	CASSPTGPSYEQYF	TGTGCCAGCAGCCCGACAGGGCCTTCCTACGAGCAGTACTTC
NA	TRBV6-2/TRBV6-3	NA	TRBJ2-2	CASSSRGGTGELFF	TGTGCCAGCAGTTCCCGCGGCGGCACCGGGGAGCTGTTTTTT
NA	TRBV6-2/TRBV6-3	TRBD2	TRBJ2-1	CASSYSAGGPGEQFF	TGTGCCAGCAGTTACTCGGCGGGGGGGCCGGGTGAGCAGTTCTTC
once	TRBV19	TRBD1	TRBJ1-2	CASTPDRVYGYTF	TGTGCCAGTACCCCGGACAGGGTATATGGCTACACCTTC
NA	TRBV7-9	TRBD2	TRBJ2-7	CASTLPSGRPSYEQYF	TGTGCCAGCACCCTCCCGAGCGGGAGGCCATCCTACGAGCAGTACTTC
few	TRBV5-1	NA	TRBJ1-5	CASSPDTSNQPQHF	TGCGCCAGCAGCCCGGACACTAGCAATCAGCCCCAGCATTTT
NA	TRBV11-3	TRBD1	TRBJ2-1	CASSSGQGAYNEQFF	TGTGCCAGCAGCTCCGGACAGGGGGCATACAATGAGCAGTTCTTC
NA	TRBV18	NA	TRBJ1-5	CASSPQRTENQPQHF	TGTGCCAGCTCACCACAGAGGACAGAGAATCAGCCCCAGCATTTT
NA	TRBV6-6	NA	TRBJ2-5	CASGPNSHSGETQYF	TGTGCCAGCGGCCCGAACTCCCACTCAGGGGAGACCCAGTACTTC
NA	TRBV5-1	NA	TRBJ1-3	CASSLDHPGNTIYF	TGCGCCAGCAGCTTGGACCATCCGGGAAACACCATATATTTT
few	TRBV5-1	NA	TRBJ2-7	CASSLAPDSYEQYF	TGCGCCAGCAGCTTGGCTCCGGACTCCTACGAGCAGTACTTC
NA	TRBV24-1	NA	TRBJ2-3	CATSDRTGSTDTQYF	TGTGCCACCAGTGACCGGACGGGGAGCACAGATACGCAGTATTTT
NA	TRBV2	NA	TRBJ2-2	CASSIEGRTGELFF	TGTGCCAGCAGTATTGAGGGAAGAACCGGGGAGCTGTTTTTT
once	TRBV7-6	NA	TRBJ2-1	CASSSRTGVNEQFF	TGTGCCAGCAGCTCGCGAACGGGGGTAAATGAGCAGTTCTTC
NA	TRBV18	NA	TRBJ1-6	CASSPSGADSPLHF	TGTGCCAGCTCACCGTCAGGGGCCGATTCACCCCTCCACTTT
NA	TRBV19	TRBD2	TRBJ2-3	CASSPVASGRDTQYF	TGTGCCAGTAGCCCTGTGGCTAGCGGGAGAGATACGCAGTATTTT
NA	TRBV6-5	NA	TRBJ1-1	CATVGTQRSGTEAFF	TGTGCCACCGTGGGAACCCAACGAAGCGGGACTGAAGCTTTCTTT
NA	TRBV5-6	TRBD2	TRBJ2-3	CASSLTSGRARGTDTQYF	TGTGCCAGCAGCTTGACTAGCGGGAGGGCGCGGGGCACAGATACGCAGTATTTT
NA	TRBV7-6	NA	TRBJ2-3	CASSFVLAAKSKDTQYF	TGTGCCAGCAGCTTTGTATTAGCGGCCAAATCGAAAGATACGCAGTATTTT
NA	TRBV6-5	NA	TRBJ2-7	CASSYGPSDSYEQYF	TGTGCCAGCAGTTACGGCCCTAGTGACTCCTACGAGCAGTACTTC
NA	TRBV20-1	NA	TRBJ1-1	CSASPQVEAFF	TGCAGTGCTAGCCCCCAGGTTGAAGCTTTCTTT
NA	TRBV3-1/TRBV3-2	NA	TRBJ2-1	CASSQDTSEEFF	TGTGCCAGCAGCCAAGATACGAGCGAGGAGTTCTTC
NA	TRBV12-3/TRBV12-4	TRBD1	TRBJ1-1	CASSLGDSREAFF	TGTGCCAGCAGTTTAGGGGACAGCCGTGAAGCTTTCTTT
once	TRBV5-6	TRBD2	TRBJ2-7	CASSLVGSGPSYEQYF	TGTGCCAGCAGCTTGGTTGGTAGCGGGCCCTCCTACGAGCAGTACTTC
NA	TRBV7-8	TRBD1	TRBJ1-6	CASSLGGTGNNSPLHF	TGTGCCAGCAGCTTAGGGGGGACAGGGAATAATTCACCCCTCCACTTT
NA	TRBV19	NA	TRBJ1-5	CASSLHLNQPQHF	TGTGCCAGTAGTCTACACCTCAATCAGCCCCAGCATTTT
NA	TRBV4-3	TRBD1	TRBJ1-1	CASSQAMTGETNTEAFF	TGCGCCAGCAGCCAAGCCATGACAGGGGAGACGAACACTGAAGCTTTCTTT
few	TRBV4-1	TRBD2	TRBJ2-3	CASSQPSGTSDTQYF	TGCGCCAGCAGCCAACCTAGCGGGACTTCAGATACGCAGTATTTT
NA	TRBV5-1	TRBD2	TRBJ2-1	CASSLGGGSLSYNEQFF	TGCGCCAGCAGCTTGGGTGGCGGGAGTCTGTCCTACAATGAGCAGTTCTTC
NA	TRBV9	NA	TRBJ2-6	CASSGTVSSGANVLTF	TGTGCCAGCAGCGGTACAGTATCCTCTGGGGCCAACGTCCTGACTTTC
NA	TRBV7-2	TRBD1	TRBJ2-3	CASSLVGTGENTQYF	TGTGCCAGCAGCTTAGTTGGGACAGGGGAAAATACGCAGTATTTT
NA	TRBV15	NA	TRBJ2-7	CATSRDSIEDKQYF	TGTGCCACCAGCAGAGATTCGATCGAGGACAAGCAGTACTTC
once	TRBV2	NA	TRBJ2-5	CASRGDTGRETQYF	TGTGCCAGCAGGGGGGACACGGGTCGGGAGACCCAGTACTTC
once	TRBV9	NA	TRBJ2-6	CASSLLGGSGANVLTF	TGTGCCAGCAGCTTACTTGGGGGCTCTGGGGCCAACGTCCTGACTTTC
NA	TRBV19	NA	TRBJ2-7	CASSPNGGSWDRYSYEQYF	TGTGCCAGTAGTCCCAACGGGGGCTCTTGGGACAGATATTCCTACGAGCAGTACTTC
NA	TRBV5-4	TRBD2	TRBJ2-7	CASSLRTSGSPEQYF	TGTGCCAGCAGCTTGCGGACTAGCGGGAGTCCCGAGCAGTACTTC
NA	TRBV6-5	TRBD1	TRBJ2-3	CASRGQTPDTQYF	TGTGCCAGCAGGGGACAGACACCAGATACGCAGTATTTT
NA	TRBV2	TRBD1	TRBJ1-1	CASSGDSEAFF	TGTGCCAGCAGTGGGGACAGTGAAGCTTTCTTT
NA	TRBV6-2/TRBV6-3	NA	TRBJ2-7	CASSRQNQYEQYF	TGTGCCAGCAGTCGACAGAATCAGTACGAGCAGTACTTC
NA	TRBV25-1	TRBD2	TRBJ2-1	CASSESKGTSYNEQFF	TGTGCCAGCAGTGAATCAAAAGGGACTAGTTACAATGAGCAGTTCTTC
NA	TRBV24-1	NA	TRBJ2-5	CATSDSGLGETQYF	TGTGCCACCAGTGATTCTGGCTTAGGCGAGACCCAGTACTTC
NA	TRBV6-4	NA	TRBJ1-5	CASSRDGNQPQHF	TGTGCCAGCTCCCGGGACGGCAATCAGCCCCAGCATTTT
NA	TRBV9	NA	TRBJ2-3	CASSSRLLTGDTQYF	TGTGCCAGCAGCTCCCGACTCCTAACGGGAGATACGCAGTATTTT
NA	TRBV9	TRBD1	TRBJ2-5	CASSGQGRETQYF	TGTGCCAGCAGTGGACAGGGTAGAGAGACCCAGTACTTC